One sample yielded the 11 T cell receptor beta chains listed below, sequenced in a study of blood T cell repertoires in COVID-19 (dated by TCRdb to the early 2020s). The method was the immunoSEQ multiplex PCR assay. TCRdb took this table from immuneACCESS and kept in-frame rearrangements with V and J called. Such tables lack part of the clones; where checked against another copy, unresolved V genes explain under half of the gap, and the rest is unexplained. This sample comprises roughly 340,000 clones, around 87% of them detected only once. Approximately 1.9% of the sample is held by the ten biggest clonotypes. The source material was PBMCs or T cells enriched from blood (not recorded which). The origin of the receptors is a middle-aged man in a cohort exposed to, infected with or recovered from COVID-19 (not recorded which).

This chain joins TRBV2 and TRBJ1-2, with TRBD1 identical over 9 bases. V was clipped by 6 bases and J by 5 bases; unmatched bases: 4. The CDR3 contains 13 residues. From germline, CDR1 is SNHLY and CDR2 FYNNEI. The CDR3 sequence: CASSRDRVYGYTF. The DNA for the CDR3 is TGTGCCAGCAGCCGGGACAGGGTGTATGGCTACACCTTC.

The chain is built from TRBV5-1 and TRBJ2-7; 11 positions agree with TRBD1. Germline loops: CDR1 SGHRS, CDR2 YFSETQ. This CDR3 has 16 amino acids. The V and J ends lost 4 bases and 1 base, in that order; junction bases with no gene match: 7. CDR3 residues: CASSRGQGVESYEQYF. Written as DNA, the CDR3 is TGCGCCAGCAGCAGGGGACAGGGGGTTGAGTCCTACGAGCAGTACTTC.

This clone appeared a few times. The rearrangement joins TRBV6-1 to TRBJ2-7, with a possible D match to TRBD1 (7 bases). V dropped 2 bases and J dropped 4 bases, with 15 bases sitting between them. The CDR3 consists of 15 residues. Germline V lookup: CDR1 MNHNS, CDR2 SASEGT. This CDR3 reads CASSEYGGGEYEQYF. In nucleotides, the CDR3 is TGTGCCAGCAGTGAATATGGAGGGGGCGAATACGAGCAGTACTTC.

Here the CDR3 DNA reads TGTGCCAGCAGCCCGGGACAGGTGGGCACAGATACGCAGTATTTT. Its translation is CASSPGQVGTDTQYF. The V gene is TRBV28, the J gene TRBJ2-3, with 8 bases fitting TRBD1. CDR1 and CDR2 (germline): MDHEN, SYDVKM. Trimming took 6 bases from V and 1 from J; bases not matched to a gene: 6. The CDR3 contains 15 residues. Using reference TRBV28 and TRBJ2-3 for the parts outside the CDR3, the full variable domain is DVKVTQSSRYLVKRTGEKVFLECVQDMDHENMFWYRQDPGLGLRLIYFSYDVKMKEKGDIPEGYSVSREKKERFSLILESASTNQTSMYLCASSPGQVGTDTQYFGPGTRLTVL.

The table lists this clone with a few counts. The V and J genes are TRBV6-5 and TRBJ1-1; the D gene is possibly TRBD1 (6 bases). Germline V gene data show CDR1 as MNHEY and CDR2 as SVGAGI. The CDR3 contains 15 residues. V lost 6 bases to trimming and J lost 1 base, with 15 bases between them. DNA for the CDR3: TGTGCCAGCAGGACAGGACAAGAGGCGAACACTGAAGCTTTCTTT. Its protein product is CASRTGQEANTEAFF.

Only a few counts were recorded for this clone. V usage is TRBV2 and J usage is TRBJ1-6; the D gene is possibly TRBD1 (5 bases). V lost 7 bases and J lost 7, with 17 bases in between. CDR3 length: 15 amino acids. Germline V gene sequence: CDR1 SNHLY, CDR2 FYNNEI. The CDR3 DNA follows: TGTGCCAGCATGATTTTCCAGGGAGGGAATTCACCCCTCCACTTT. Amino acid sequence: CASMIFQGGNSPLHF.

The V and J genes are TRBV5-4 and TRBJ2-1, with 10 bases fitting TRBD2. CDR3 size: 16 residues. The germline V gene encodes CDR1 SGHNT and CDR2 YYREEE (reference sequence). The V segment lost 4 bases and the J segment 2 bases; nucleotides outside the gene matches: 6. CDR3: CASSLDSGRAYNEQFF. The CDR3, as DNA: TGTGCCAGCAGCCTGGACAGCGGGAGGGCCTACAATGAGCAGTTCTTC.

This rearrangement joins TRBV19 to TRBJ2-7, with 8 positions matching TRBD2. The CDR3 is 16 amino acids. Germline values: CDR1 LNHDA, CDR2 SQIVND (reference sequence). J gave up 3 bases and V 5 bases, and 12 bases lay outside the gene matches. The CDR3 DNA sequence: TGTGCCAGTAGTCTGGAAGCGGGAGACGCAGTCTACGAGCAGTACTTC. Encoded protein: CASSLEAGDAVYEQYF.

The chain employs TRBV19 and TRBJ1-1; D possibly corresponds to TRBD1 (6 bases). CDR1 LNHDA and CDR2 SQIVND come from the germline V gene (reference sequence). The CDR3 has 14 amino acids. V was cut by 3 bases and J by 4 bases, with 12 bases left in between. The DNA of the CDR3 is TGTGCCAGTAGTATCGTTGGCAGGGGCACTGAAGCTTTCTTT. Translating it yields CASSIVGRGTEAFF. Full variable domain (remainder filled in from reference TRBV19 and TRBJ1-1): DGGITQSPKYLFRKEGQNVTLSCEQNLNHDAMYWYRQDPGQGLRLIYYSQIVNDFQKGDIAEGYSVSREKKESFPLTVTSAQKNPTAFYLCASSIVGRGTEAFFGQGTRLTVV.

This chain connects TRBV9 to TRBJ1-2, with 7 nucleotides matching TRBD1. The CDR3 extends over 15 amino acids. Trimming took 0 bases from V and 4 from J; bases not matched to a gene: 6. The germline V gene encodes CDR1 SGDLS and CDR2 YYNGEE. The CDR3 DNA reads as TGTGCCAGCAGCGTAGATGGGGGGACAGTCTATGGCTACACCTTC. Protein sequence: CASSVDGGTVYGYTF.

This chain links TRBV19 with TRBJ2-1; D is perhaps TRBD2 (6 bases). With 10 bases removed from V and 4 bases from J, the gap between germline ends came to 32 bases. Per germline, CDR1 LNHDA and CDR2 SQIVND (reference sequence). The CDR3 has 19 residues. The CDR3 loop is CAIPLGPKFPSGGYNEQFF. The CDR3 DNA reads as TGTGCCATCCCACTAGGTCCGAAGTTTCCAAGTGGAGGGTACAATGAGCAGTTCTTC.